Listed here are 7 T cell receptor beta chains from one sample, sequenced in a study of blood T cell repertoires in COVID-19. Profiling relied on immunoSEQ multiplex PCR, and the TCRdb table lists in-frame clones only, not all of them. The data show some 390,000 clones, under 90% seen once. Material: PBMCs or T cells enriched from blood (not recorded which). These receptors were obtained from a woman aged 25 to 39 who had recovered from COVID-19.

CDR3 nucleotide sequence: TGCGCCAGCAGCCACCGTAATCCGGGACAGGGGTTTTCACCCCTCCACTTT. Translating it yields CASSHRNPGQGFSPLHF. The chain is built from TRBV5-1 and TRBJ1-6; 10 nucleotides match TRBD1. Trimming took 4 bases from V and 9 from J; bases not matched to a gene: 13. Looked up from germline, CDR1 is SGHRS and CDR2 is YFSETQ. The CDR3 extends over 17 amino acids.

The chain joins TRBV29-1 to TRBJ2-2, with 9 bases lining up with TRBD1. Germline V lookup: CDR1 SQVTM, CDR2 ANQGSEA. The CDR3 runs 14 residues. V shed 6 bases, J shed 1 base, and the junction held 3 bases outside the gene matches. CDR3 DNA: TGCAGCGTGGCGGGACAGGGGAACACCGGGGAGCTGTTTTTT. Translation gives CSVAGQGNTGELFF.

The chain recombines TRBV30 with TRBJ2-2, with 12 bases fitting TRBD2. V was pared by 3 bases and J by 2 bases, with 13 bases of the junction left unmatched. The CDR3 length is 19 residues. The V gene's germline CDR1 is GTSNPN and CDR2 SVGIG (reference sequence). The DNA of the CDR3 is TGTGCCTGGAGCCTAGCGGGAGGGCCTCTTCTCTTCAACACCGGGGAGCTGTTTTTT. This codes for CAWSLAGGPLLFNTGELFF.

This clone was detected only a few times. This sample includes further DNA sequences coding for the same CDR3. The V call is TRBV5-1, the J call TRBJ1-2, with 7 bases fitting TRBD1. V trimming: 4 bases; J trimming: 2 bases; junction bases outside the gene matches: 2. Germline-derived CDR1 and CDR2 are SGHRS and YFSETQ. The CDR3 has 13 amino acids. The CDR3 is CASSLGQNYGYTF. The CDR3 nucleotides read TGCGCCAGCAGCCTGGGACAGAACTATGGCTACACCTTC.

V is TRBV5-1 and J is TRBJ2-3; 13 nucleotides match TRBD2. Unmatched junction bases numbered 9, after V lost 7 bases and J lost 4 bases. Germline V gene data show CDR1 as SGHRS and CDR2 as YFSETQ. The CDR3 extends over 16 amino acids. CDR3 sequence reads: CASRSQLAGGADTQYF. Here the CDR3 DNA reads TGCGCCAGCCGCTCCCAACTAGCGGGAGGGGCAGATACGCAGTATTTT.

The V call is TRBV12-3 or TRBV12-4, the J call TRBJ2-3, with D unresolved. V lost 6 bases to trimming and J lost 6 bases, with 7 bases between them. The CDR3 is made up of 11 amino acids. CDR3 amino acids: CASSRLDTQYF. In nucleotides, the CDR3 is TGTGCCAGCAGCCGACTGGATACGCAGTATTTT.

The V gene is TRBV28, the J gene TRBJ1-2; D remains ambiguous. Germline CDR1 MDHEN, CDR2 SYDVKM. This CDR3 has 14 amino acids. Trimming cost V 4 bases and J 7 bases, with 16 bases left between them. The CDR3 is CASSSTDAIRGYTF. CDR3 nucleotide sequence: TGTGCCAGCAGTTCAACAGACGCTATACGTGGCTACACCTTC.